These 12 T cell receptor beta chains share one sample of origin, sequenced in a study of technical replicates of blood from a handful of donors. Using immunoSEQ multiplex PCR, the repertoire was profiled, and TCRdb retains in-frame clones only, with some absent. The data hold roughly 83,000 clones, with around 94% observed a single time. Specimen: T cells isolated from PBMCs. Receptors were obtained from a human donor in good health.

The rearrangement uses TRBV7-2 and TRBJ2-1, with D perhaps TRBD2 (6 bases). Trimming took off 5 bases at V and 1 base at J, with 15 bases between the two ends. The V gene's germline CDR1 is SGHTA and CDR2 FQGNSA. The CDR3 has 16 amino acids. The DNA for the CDR3 is TGTGCCAGCAGCAATGGGCCGGGAGTTTCCTACAATGAGCAGTTCTTC. This encodes CASSNGPGVSYNEQFF.

V usage is TRBV15 and J usage is TRBJ2-5, with 9 bases aligning to TRBD1. Germline V gives CDR1 LNHNV, CDR2 YYDKDF (reference sequence). The CDR3 has 16 residues. Germline trimming cut 1 base from V and 4 bases from J; bases unmatched to any gene: 7. CDR3 nucleotides: TGTGCCACCAGCAGAGTCGGGACAGGGAGAAGAGAGACCCAGTACTTC. It yields the protein CATSRVGTGRRETQYF.

V and J are TRBV4-1 and TRBJ2-7; 8 nucleotides align to TRBD1. V dropped 4 bases and J dropped 7; count of bases not matched to a gene: 6. Per the germline V gene, CDR1 is MGHRA and CDR2 is YSYEKL. The CDR3 contains 13 residues. DNA for the CDR3: TGCGCCAGCAGCCCGCAGGGGGCTTATGAGCAGTACTTC. It codes for CASSPQGAYEQYF.

The V and J genes are TRBV7-2 and TRBJ2-4; 7 bases align to TRBD2. Per the germline V gene, CDR1 is SGHTA and CDR2 is FQGNSA. CDR3 length: 16 amino acids. The trim removed 5 bases at V and 0 bases at J, leaving 7 bases unmatched. CDR3 nucleotides: TGTGCCAGCAGCCCTATGGCGGGGGTAGCCAAAAACATTCAGTACTTC. Its translation: CASSPMAGVAKNIQYF.

This clone has a single count. The V call is TRBV4-1, the J call TRBJ2-5; D might be TRBD2 (5 bases). This CDR3 is built from 16 residues. The germline V and J ends were trimmed by 4 bases and 5 bases, with 20 bases remaining between them. Germline CDR1 MGHRA, CDR2 YSYEKL. CDR3 DNA: TGCGCCAGCAGCCTCGGAGCCCGACAAGGCGGGGAGACCCAGTACTTC. Residues: CASSLGARQGGETQYF.

This sequence joins TRBV6-1 and TRBJ2-3, with 10 bases fitting TRBD2. From germline, CDR1 is MNHNS and CDR2 SASEGT. V shed 3 bases, J shed 6 bases, and the junction held 9 bases outside the gene matches. The CDR3 loop spans 16 amino acids. The chain's CDR3 is CASSDYLGAGGDTQYF. The CDR3 DNA follows: TGTGCCAGCAGTGACTACCTCGGAGCGGGAGGGGATACGCAGTATTTT.

This clone was seen only a few times. The same CDR3 is also encoded by other DNA sequences in this sample. The rearrangement uses TRBV5-1 and TRBJ1-1; 7 nucleotides agree with TRBD1. Germline V gives CDR1 SGHRS, CDR2 YFSETQ. The CDR3 totals 14 residues. With 0 bases clipped from V and 3 bases from J, the junction kept 2 bases outside the gene matches. This CDR3 is CASSLEQGYTEAFF. CDR3 coding DNA: TGCGCCAGCAGCTTGGAACAGGGGTACACTGAAGCTTTCTTT.

This chain joins TRBV27 and TRBJ1-6; 7 bases line up with TRBD1. This CDR3 has 17 amino acids. Germline loops: CDR1 MNHEY, CDR2 SMNVEV (reference sequence). Trimming cost V 0 bases and J 10 bases; bases outside gene matches: 12. The CDR3: CASSLSIGGTVKSPLHF. CDR3 sequence (DNA): TGTGCCAGCAGTTTATCGATAGGGGGGACAGTGAAGTCACCCCTCCACTTT.

The CDR3 reads CASSLQLDEKLFF. The DNA of the CDR3 is TGTGCCAGCAGCTTACAGTTAGATGAAAAACTGTTTTTT. This chain connects TRBV5-4 to TRBJ1-4, with D hard to call. V lost 2 bases, J lost 6 bases, and 8 bases lay in between. The CDR3 sequence is 13 residues long. Germline CDR1 and CDR2: SGHNT and YYREEE (reference sequence). Using reference TRBV5-4 and TRBJ1-4 for the parts outside the CDR3, the full variable domain is ETGVTQSPTHLIKTRGQQVTLRCSSQSGHNTVSWYQQALGQGPQFIFQYYREEENGRGNFPPRFSGLQFPNYSSELNVNALELDDSALYLCASSLQLDEKLFFGSGTQLSVL.

The V gene is TRBV30, the J gene TRBJ1-6; 7 nucleotides agree with TRBD1. From germline, CDR1 is GTSNPN and CDR2 SVGIG (reference sequence). V trimming: 1 base; J trimming: 4 bases; junction bases outside the gene matches: 7. This CDR3 region has 16 residues. The CDR3: CAWSADHRGYNSPLHF. CDR3 nucleotide sequence: TGTGCCTGGAGTGCCGACCACAGGGGATATAATTCACCCCTCCACTTT.

The chain combines TRBV6-5 with TRBJ2-1; 11 bases align to TRBD2. The CDR3 loop spans 16 amino acids. J gave up 7 bases and V 0 bases, and 5 bases lay outside the gene matches. The germline CDR1 and CDR2 sequences are MNHEY and SVGAGI. The CDR3 spells CASSYSRLAGTNEQFF. CDR3 bases: TGTGCCAGCAGTTACTCGAGACTAGCGGGAACGAATGAGCAGTTCTTC.

This rearrangement joins TRBV10-3 to TRBJ2-3, with 7 bases aligning to TRBD2. The CDR3 is 15 amino acids. Germline trimming cut 10 bases from V and 5 bases from J; bases unmatched to any gene: 15. Germline V gene data show CDR1 as ENHRY and CDR2 as SYGVKD. CDR3 nucleotide sequence: TGTGCCACCTCAGGACTAGGCCCTCCACAAGATACGCAGTATTTT. The encoded protein is CATSGLGPPQDTQYF.